Presented here are 22 T cell receptor beta chains from one specimen sequenced in a study of T cell responses to AZD1222 COVID-19 vaccine. TCRdb keeps only in-frame clones here, not all; method: immunoSEQ multiplex PCR. The table shows 110,000 or so clones, with approximately 86% occurring only once. Source: peripheral blood, taken on day 0 of AZD1222 vaccination. Source of these receptors: an adult in good health.

The chain has TRBV18 and TRBJ1-5; D not resolved. This CDR3 comprises 14 residues. The V gene's germline CDR1 is KGHSH and CDR2 LQKENI. The V end lost 3 bases, the J end lost 0 bases, and 6 bases lay between the germline ends. The CDR3 DNA follows: TGTGCCAGCTCACCCCTTAATAGCAATCAGCCCCAGCATTTT. Translating gives CASSPLNSNQPQHF. Combining the CDR3 with reference TRBV18 and TRBJ1-5 gives the whole variable domain NAGVMQNPRHLVRRRGQEARLRCSPMKGHSHVYWYRQLPEEGLKFMVYLQKENIIDESGMPKERFSAEFPKEGPSILRIQQVVRGDSAAYFCASSPLNSNQPQHFGDGTRLSIL.

The chain carries TRBV5-1 and TRBJ2-7; possible D gene TRBD1, 6 bases. The CDR3 contains 13 residues. The ends were cut back, 4 bases at V and 3 bases at J, with 11 bases in the middle. Looked up from germline, CDR1 is SGHRS and CDR2 is YFSETQ. CDR3 sequence reads: CASSPDSLYEQYF. The DNA for the CDR3 is TGCGCCAGCAGCCCGGACAGCCTCTACGAGCAGTACTTC.

The chain is built from TRBV23-1 and TRBJ1-5; 11 positions agree with TRBD1. TRBV23-1 counts as an open reading frame of uncertain function. V lost 4 bases and J lost 0; bases outside the gene matches: 8. This CDR3 is 18 amino acids long. The CDR3 nucleotides read TGCGCCAGCAGTCCCCGGGACAGGGGGTCATATAGCAATCAGCCCCAGCATTTT. Encoded protein: CASSPRDRGSYSNQPQHF.

This chain joins TRBV27 and TRBJ2-3, with 8 bases that match TRBD1. V shed 4 bases, J shed 2 bases, and the junction held 2 bases outside the gene matches. The CDR3 is 14 residues long. The germline gives CDR1 MNHEY, CDR2 SMNVEV (reference sequence). The CDR3 loop is CASSWTGITDTQYF. The CDR3 DNA is TGTGCCAGCAGTTGGACAGGGATCACAGATACGCAGTATTTT.

This clone was picked up a small number of times. V and J are TRBV18 and TRBJ1-1, with TRBD1 identical over 8 bases. Trimming took 3 bases from V and 5 from J; bases not matched to a gene: 5. Germline V CDR1 and CDR2: KGHSH, LQKENI. The CDR3 is made up of 14 amino acids. The CDR3 DNA follows: TGTGCCAGCTCACCTGGACAGGGAGAAACTGAAGCTTTCTTT. Translated, it gives CASSPGQGETEAFF.

The gene calls are TRBV7-2 and TRBJ2-3; 9 bases fit TRBD2. CDR1 and CDR2 from the germline V gene are SGHTA and FQGNSA. With 5 bases clipped from V and 0 bases from J, the junction kept 9 bases outside the gene matches. The CDR3 runs 17 residues. CDR3 amino acids: CASSPLGLASSTDTQYF. CDR3 nucleotides: TGTGCCAGCAGCCCGCTGGGACTAGCTTCTAGCACAGATACGCAGTATTTT.

The genes are TRBV2 and TRBJ2-3, with 11 bases matching TRBD2. The CDR3 sequence is 14 residues long. Losses at the gene ends were 7 bases for V and 6 bases for J; bases not matched to a gene: 6. Germline V CDR1 and CDR2: SNHLY, FYNNEI. The CDR3 loop reads CASKIIAGGDTQYF. Here the CDR3 DNA reads TGTGCCAGCAAGATCATAGCGGGAGGGGATACGCAGTATTTT.

This clone came up a few times. The gene calls are TRBV3-1 (or the pseudogene TRBV3-2) and TRBJ1-4; 9 bases agree with TRBD1. This CDR3 has 16 amino acids. J was trimmed by 4 bases and V by 2 bases; bases with no gene match: 5. CDR1 LGHDT and CDR2 YNNKEL come from the germline V gene (reference sequence). The CDR3 bases are TGTGCCAGCAGCCAAATACCGGGACAGGGTAATGAAAAACTGTTTTTT. It encodes CASSQIPGQGNEKLFF.

V and J are TRBV14 and TRBJ1-6, with a tentative D call TRBD1 (5 bases). The CDR3 is 15 amino acids. Germline loops: CDR1 SGHDN, CDR2 FVKESK. Trimming took off 5 bases at V and 8 bases at J, with 16 bases between the two ends. CDR3 bases: TGTGCCAGCAGCGCCGCCAGGCTGGGGGATTCACCCCTCCACTTT. Its translation: CASSAARLGDSPLHF.

This clone was seen once. This chain uses TRBV5-4 with TRBJ1-1, with TRBD1 matching over 9 bases. Germline V gives CDR1 SGHNT, CDR2 YYREEE (reference sequence). This CDR3 spans 16 amino acids. Trimming at V came to 2 bases and at J to 5 bases, leaving 10 bases not matched to a gene. The CDR3 DNA reads as TGTGCCAGCAGCTTAGGACAGGGGAAATCGGGGACTGAAGCTTTCTTT. Translated: CASSLGQGKSGTEAFF. Supplemented by reference TRBV5-4 and TRBJ1-1, the full variable domain reads ETGVTQSPTHLIKTRGQQVTLRCSSQSGHNTVSWYQQALGQGPQFIFQYYREEENGRGNFPPRFSGLQFPNYSSELNVNALELDDSALYLCASSLGQGKSGTEAFFGQGTRLTVV.

This chain uses TRBV7-2 with TRBJ1-3; no clear D. This CDR3 spans 17 amino acids. Germline lookup yields CDR1 SGHTA and CDR2 FQGNSA. V was pared by 3 bases and J by 0 bases, with 15 bases between. CDR3 sequence: CASSFIYSGSSGNTIYF. In DNA, the CDR3 is TGTGCCAGCAGCTTTATATACTCTGGGAGCTCTGGAAACACCATATATTTT.

This clone was seen once. The chain uses TRBV30 and TRBJ2-7, with D hard to call. The CDR3 sequence is 21 residues long. CDR1 and CDR2 from the germline V gene are GTSNPN and SVGIG (reference sequence). V was cut by 8 bases and J by 4 bases, with 42 bases left in between. CDR3 residues: CAPFPPMLRTAPTPSKYEQYF. Here the CDR3 DNA reads TGTGCCCCCTTTCCACCCATGCTCAGGACGGCCCCAACCCCGAGTAAATACGAGCAGTACTTC.

The gene calls are TRBV10-3 and TRBJ2-1; TRBD1 agrees at 7 bases. Trimming at V came to 5 bases and at J to 8 bases, leaving 9 bases not matched to a gene. This CDR3 has 14 residues. Germline CDR1 reads ENHRY; CDR2 reads SYGVKD. The CDR3 bases are TGTGCCATCAGTTTCTCGACAGGGTTGGATGAGCAGTTCTTC. This sequence encodes CAISFSTGLDEQFF.

The V gene is TRBV28, the J gene TRBJ2-4; 8 bases align to TRBD2. The CDR3 consists of 14 residues. Germline lookup yields CDR1 MDHEN and CDR2 SYDVKM. The J segment lost 11 bases and the V segment lost 7 bases, leaving 13 bases of the junction unmatched. The DNA for the CDR3 is TGTGCCAGCACGGGAGGGGAAAGGAGGCCCGTTCAGTACTTC. It yields the protein CASTGGERRPVQYF.

The rearrangement joins TRBV7-3 to TRBJ2-3, with 11 bases lining up with TRBD2. CDR3 length: 15 amino acids. The junction had 8 bases not matched to a gene; V was cut back by 4 bases and J by 8 bases. Germline V gene data show CDR1 as SGHTA and CDR2 as FQGTGA. The CDR3 loop is CASSYLAGGGGTQYF. The CDR3 coding sequence is TGTGCCAGCAGCTATCTAGCGGGGGGCGGTGGTACGCAGTATTTT.

This chain links TRBV28 with TRBJ1-1, with D perhaps matching TRBD1 (5 bases). The CDR3 loop spans 12 amino acids. Trimming pared 2 bases from V and 7 bases from J, leaving 8 bases between. Germline V gene sequence: CDR1 MDHEN, CDR2 SYDVKM. The CDR3 spells CASSLKGVEAFF. DNA for the CDR3: TGTGCCAGCAGTTTAAAAGGGGTTGAAGCTTTCTTT.

V gene TRBV7-9 combines with J gene TRBJ2-7; D uncertain. Per germline, CDR1 SEHNR and CDR2 FQNEAQ (reference sequence). Trimming pared 2 bases from V and 6 bases from J, leaving 8 bases between. The CDR3 covers 12 residues. The CDR3 sequence: CASSLSPFEQYF. The CDR3 DNA is TGTGCCAGCAGCTTATCCCCATTCGAGCAGTACTTC.

Written as DNA, the CDR3 is TGTGCCAGCAGTGGCGATCCGGGTCCGACCCTCCACTTT. Its translation: CASSGDPGPTLHF. This chain uses TRBV2 with TRBJ1-6; D unclear. Per the germline V gene, CDR1 is SNHLY and CDR2 is FYNNEI. The V gene lost 4 bases and the J gene lost 14 bases, with 15 bases spanning the gap. The CDR3 is 13 amino acids.

This sequence joins TRBV19 and TRBJ1-5; D is uncertain. The CDR3 runs to 15 residues. Germline CDR1 reads LNHDA; CDR2 reads SQIVND (reference sequence). Trimming cost V 6 bases and J 0 bases, with 12 bases left between them. The CDR3 DNA reads TGTGCCAGTAGGCCCGTCCCGAATAGCAATCAGCCCCAGCATTTT. Translated, it gives CASRPVPNSNQPQHF.

The chain carries TRBV5-6 and TRBJ2-7; D ambiguous. Germline V gives CDR1 SGHDT, CDR2 YYEEEE. The V gene lost 0 bases and the J gene lost 0 bases, with 19 bases spanning the gap. This CDR3 has 18 amino acids. This chain's CDR3 is CASSLVEGPLFSSYEQYF. In nucleotides, the CDR3 is TGTGCCAGCAGCTTGGTTGAAGGGCCCCTCTTTAGCTCCTACGAGCAGTACTTC.

This clone was detected once. The chain is built from TRBV5-4 and TRBJ1-1, with 8 bases identical to TRBD1. The CDR3 consists of 14 residues. CDR1 and CDR2 (germline): SGHNT, YYREEE (reference sequence). Unmatched junction bases numbered 6, after V lost 3 bases and J lost 5 bases. CDR3 protein: CASSSSRGQTEAFF. DNA for the CDR3: TGTGCCAGCAGCTCAAGCAGGGGGCAGACTGAAGCTTTCTTT. The complete variable domain, with remaining parts taken from reference TRBV5-4 and TRBJ1-1, reads ETGVTQSPTHLIKTRGQQVTLRCSSQSGHNTVSWYQQALGQGPQFIFQYYREEENGRGNFPPRFSGLQFPNYSSELNVNALELDDSALYLCASSSSRGQTEAFFGQGTRLTVV.

This chain joins TRBV9 and TRBJ1-3; D call uncertain. The germline gives CDR1 SGDLS, CDR2 YYNGEE. The CDR3 runs 13 residues. The V and J ends lost 4 bases and 7 bases respectively, with 12 bases between them. CDR3 bases: TGTGCCAGCAGCTCTGGAGAGGAGAACACCATATATTTT. The encoded protein is CASSSGEENTIYF.